This T cell receptor beta chain emerged from a study of T-cell reconstitution after alpha-beta-depleted transplantation in children. Overall study findings and caveats: Recipient T cells and thymic progenitors that survived gave rise to the high TCRbeta diversity observed at day 60 in some patients. Newly generated T cells supplied most T-cell counts and diversity one year post-transplant. Where alpha-beta T cells came from about two months after transplant was reportedly several hundred expanded graft clones.

The CDR3 length is 16 residues. The V end lost 0 bases, the J end lost 5 bases, and 20 bases lay between the germline ends. CDR1 and CDR2 from the germline V gene are DFQATT and SNEGSKA (reference sequence). Points on this clonotype: Its antigen is currently unknown.

Using unique molecular identifiers, the investigators prepared the TCRbeta library. TCRdb analysed the PCR reads with MiXCR anew, one entry per CDR3 protein. The sample has around 960,000 distinct CDR3 sequences, around 30% seen once. The sequencing here drew on PBMCs, mostly from graft donor cells, taken 360 days after TCRalphabeta/CD19-depleted stem cell transplant. This receptor was identified in a boy under three years old who had a stem cell transplant for SCID, so the T cells may come from the graft donor. The genes are TRBV20-1 and TRBJ2-7; maybe TRBD1 (5 bases). The CDR3 loop is CSARDPGQGLGNEQYF. CDR3 in DNA: TGCAGTGCTAGAGATCCAGGGCAGGGCTTGGGAAACGAGCAGTACTTC.